The clone carrying this T cell receptor beta chain was seen at least ten times. Its matching antigen is unknown. TCRdb called the 5' RACE reads again in MiXCR, with one record for every CDR3 protein. Of hundreds of thousands of distinct CDR3 sequences listed, roughly 24% were seen once; the top ten hold more than 6.5%. The germline CDR1 and CDR2 sequences are MNHNS and SASEGT. With V trimmed by 6 bases and J by 3 bases, 12 bases remained unmatched. The CDR3 sequence is 17 residues long. The sample is drawn from a study of CD8 T cells in ankylosing spondylitis. Study-wide points: Reports say disease-linked clones showed up significantly more in matched ankylosing spondylitis synovial fluid. Disease-linked clones were found to be CD8+ and relatively rare in peripheral blood.

This clonotype was sampled from a male donor with ankylosing spondylitis or in good health (not recorded which). The specimen was blood, either unsorted or a sorted T cell fraction (not recorded which). The chain combines TRBV6-1 with TRBJ1-5; TRBD1 matches at 9 bases. The CDR3 DNA reads as TGTGCCAGCAGACCCGGGACAGGGAAGAGGGACAATCAGCCCCAGCATTTT. It is translated as CASRPGTGKRDNQPQHF.